This T cell receptor beta chain was sequenced for a study of blood T cell repertoires in COVID-19. Study details: Samples came from the United States, Italy and Spain, spanning acute and convalescent COVID-19. In each case, the material was cDNA or gDNA derived from T cells, B-cell-depleted T cells, or PBMCs.

J was trimmed by 2 bases and V by 0 bases; bases with no gene match: 9. The CDR3 totals 17 residues. Germline assignment: CDR1 SGHTA and CDR2 FQGTGA. In the original workflow: By means of reference gene primer amplification, nucleated cell counts were estimated. Only in-frame clones appear in the TCRdb table, and some are missing; sequencing was by immunoSEQ multiplex PCR. V and J calls and clone size come straight from that table; D and trimming were deduced from the DNA. The sample holds approximately 140,000 clones; approximately 88% are singletons and the top ten take roughly 2.3%. The sequencing input was peripheral blood. The chain joins TRBV7-3 to TRBJ2-7, with 8 nucleotides matching TRBD1. The clonotype comes from a man aged 65 to 85 with acute or convalescent COVID-19. CDR3 sequence: CASSLTPPGQGTYEQYF. The DNA of the CDR3 is TGTGCCAGCAGCTTAACCCCCCCCGGACAGGGAACCTACGAGCAGTACTTC.